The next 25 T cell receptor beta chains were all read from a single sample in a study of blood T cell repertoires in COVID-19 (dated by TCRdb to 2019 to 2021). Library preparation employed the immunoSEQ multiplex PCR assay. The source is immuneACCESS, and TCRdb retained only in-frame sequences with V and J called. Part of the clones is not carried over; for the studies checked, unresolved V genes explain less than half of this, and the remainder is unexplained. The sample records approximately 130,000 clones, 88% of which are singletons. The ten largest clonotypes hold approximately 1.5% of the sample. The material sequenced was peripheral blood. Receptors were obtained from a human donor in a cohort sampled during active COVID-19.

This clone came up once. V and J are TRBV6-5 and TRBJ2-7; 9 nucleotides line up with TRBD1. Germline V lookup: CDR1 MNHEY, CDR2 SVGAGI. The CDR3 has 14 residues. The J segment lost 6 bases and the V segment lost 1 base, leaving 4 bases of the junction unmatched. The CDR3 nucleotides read TGTGCCAGCAGTTACTTCGGGACAGGGAGCGAGCAGTACTTC. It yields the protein CASSYFGTGSEQYF.

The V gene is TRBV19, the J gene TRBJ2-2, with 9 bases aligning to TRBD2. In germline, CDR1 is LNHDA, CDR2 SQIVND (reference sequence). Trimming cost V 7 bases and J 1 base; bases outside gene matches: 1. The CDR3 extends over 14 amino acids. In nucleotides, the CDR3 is TGTGCCAGTAAGACTAGCGGGAACACCGGGGAGCTGTTTTTT. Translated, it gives CASKTSGNTGELFF. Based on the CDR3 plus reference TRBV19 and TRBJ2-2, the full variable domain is DGGITQSPKYLFRKEGQNVTLSCEQNLNHDAMYWYRQDPGQGLRLIYYSQIVNDFQKGDIAEGYSVSREKKESFPLTVTSAQKNPTAFYLCASKTSGNTGELFFGEGSRLTVL.

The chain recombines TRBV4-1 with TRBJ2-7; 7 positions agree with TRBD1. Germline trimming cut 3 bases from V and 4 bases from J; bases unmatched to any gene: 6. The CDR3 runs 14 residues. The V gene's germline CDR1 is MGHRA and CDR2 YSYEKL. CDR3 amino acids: CASSQETGTYEQYF. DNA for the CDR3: TGCGCCAGCAGCCAGGAGACAGGGACGTACGAGCAGTACTTC.

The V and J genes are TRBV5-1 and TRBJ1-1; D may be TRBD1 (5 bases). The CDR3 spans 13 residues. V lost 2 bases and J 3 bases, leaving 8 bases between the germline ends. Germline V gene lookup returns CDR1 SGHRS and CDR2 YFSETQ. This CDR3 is CASSLGVDTEAFF. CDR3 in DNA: TGCGCCAGCAGCTTAGGGGTCGACACTGAAGCTTTCTTT.

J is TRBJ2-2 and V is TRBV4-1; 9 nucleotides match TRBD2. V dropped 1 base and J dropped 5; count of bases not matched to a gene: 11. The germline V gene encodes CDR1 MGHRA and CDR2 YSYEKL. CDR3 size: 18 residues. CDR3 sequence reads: CASSQVLLAGGPTGELFF. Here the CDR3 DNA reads TGCGCCAGCAGCCAAGTCCTCCTTGCGGGGGGGCCTACCGGGGAGCTGTTTTTT.

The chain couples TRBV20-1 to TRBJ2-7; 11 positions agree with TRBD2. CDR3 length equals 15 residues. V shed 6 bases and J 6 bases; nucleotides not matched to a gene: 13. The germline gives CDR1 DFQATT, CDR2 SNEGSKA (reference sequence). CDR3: CSASATSGSRGEQYF. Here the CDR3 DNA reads TGCAGTGCCAGTGCCACTAGCGGGAGTAGAGGCGAGCAGTACTTC.

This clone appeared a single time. CDR3 sequence (DNA): TGTGCCAGCAGCTTTCGGGGACAGGGTAACCACGAGCAGTACTTC. Translated: CASSFRGQGNHEQYF. V is TRBV5-5 and J is TRBJ2-7, with 9 bases that match TRBD1. Germline assignment: CDR1 SGHKS and CDR2 YYEKEE (reference sequence). Losses at the gene ends were 2 bases for V and 5 bases for J; bases not matched to a gene: 8. The CDR3 runs to 15 residues.

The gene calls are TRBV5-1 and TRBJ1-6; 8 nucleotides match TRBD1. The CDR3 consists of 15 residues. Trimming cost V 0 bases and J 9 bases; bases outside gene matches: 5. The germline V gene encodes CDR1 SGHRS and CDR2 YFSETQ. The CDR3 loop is CASSLGQGAGSPLHF. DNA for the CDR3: TGCGCCAGCAGCTTGGGGCAGGGGGCAGGTTCACCCCTCCACTTT.

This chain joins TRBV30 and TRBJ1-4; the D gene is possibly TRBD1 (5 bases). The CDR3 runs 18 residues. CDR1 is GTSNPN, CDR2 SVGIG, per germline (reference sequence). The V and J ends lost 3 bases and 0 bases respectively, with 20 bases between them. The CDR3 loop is CAWSDARARVATNEKLFF. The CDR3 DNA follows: TGTGCCTGGAGCGATGCCAGGGCTCGGGTTGCAACTAATGAAAAACTGTTTTTT.

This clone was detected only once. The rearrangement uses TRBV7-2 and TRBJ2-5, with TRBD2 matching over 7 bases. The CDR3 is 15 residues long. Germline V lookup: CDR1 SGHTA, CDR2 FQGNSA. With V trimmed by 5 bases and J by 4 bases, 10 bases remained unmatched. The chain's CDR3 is CASSARGGEGETQYF. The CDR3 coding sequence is TGTGCCAGCAGCGCGAGGGGCGGGGAGGGAGAGACCCAGTACTTC.

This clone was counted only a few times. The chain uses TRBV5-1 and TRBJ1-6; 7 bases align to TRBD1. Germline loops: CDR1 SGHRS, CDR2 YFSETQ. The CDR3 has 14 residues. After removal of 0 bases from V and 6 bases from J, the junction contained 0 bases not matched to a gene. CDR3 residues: CASSLEGANSPLHF. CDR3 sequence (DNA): TGCGCCAGCAGCTTGGAGGGGGCTAATTCACCCCTCCACTTT.

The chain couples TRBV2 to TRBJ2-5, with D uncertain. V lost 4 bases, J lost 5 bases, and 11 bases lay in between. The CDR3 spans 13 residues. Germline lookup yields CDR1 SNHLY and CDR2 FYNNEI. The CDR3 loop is CASSANTEETQYF. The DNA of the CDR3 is TGTGCCAGCAGTGCGAACACGGAGGAGACCCAGTACTTC.

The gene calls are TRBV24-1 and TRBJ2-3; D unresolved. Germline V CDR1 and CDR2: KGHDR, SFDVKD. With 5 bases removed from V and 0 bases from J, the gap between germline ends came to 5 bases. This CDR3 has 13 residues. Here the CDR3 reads CATSVGSTDTQYF. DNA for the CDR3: TGTGCCACCAGTGTGGGCAGCACAGATACGCAGTATTTT.

CDR3 residues: CASSTTGGTEAFF. CDR3 DNA sequence: TGTGCCAGCAGCACCACCGGGGGGACTGAAGCTTTCTTT. The genes are TRBV14 and TRBJ1-1, with D tentatively TRBD1 (5 bases). CDR1 is SGHDN and CDR2 is FVKESK in the germline V gene. The CDR3 loop spans 13 amino acids. V gave up 5 bases and J gave up 5 bases, with 12 bases separating them.

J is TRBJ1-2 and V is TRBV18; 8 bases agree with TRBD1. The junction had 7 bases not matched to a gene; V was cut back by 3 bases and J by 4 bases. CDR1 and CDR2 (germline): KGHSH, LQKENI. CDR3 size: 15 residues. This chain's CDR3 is CASSPRATGGYGYTF. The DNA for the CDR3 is TGTGCCAGCTCACCCCGCGCCACAGGGGGCTATGGCTACACCTTC.

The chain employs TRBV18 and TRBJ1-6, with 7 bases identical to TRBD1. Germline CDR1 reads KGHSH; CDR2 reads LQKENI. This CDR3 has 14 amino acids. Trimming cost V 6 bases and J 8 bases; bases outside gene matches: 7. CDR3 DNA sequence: TGTGCCAGCTCGCCGACAGGGATCGATTCACCCCTCCACTTT. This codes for CASSPTGIDSPLHF.

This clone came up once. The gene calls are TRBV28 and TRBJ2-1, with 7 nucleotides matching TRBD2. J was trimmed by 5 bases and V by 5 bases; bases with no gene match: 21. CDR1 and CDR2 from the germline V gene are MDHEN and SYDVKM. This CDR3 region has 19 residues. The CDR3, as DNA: TGTGCCAGCAGTCGCTCCCCCCTCCTGAGTGTAGCGGGTAACAATGAGCAGTTCTTC. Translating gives CASSRSPLLSVAGNNEQFF.

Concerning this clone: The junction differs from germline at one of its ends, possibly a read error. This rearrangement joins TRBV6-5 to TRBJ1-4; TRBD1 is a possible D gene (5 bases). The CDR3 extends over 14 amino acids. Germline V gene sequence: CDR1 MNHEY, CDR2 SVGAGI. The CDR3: CASRPTGERERLFF. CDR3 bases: TGTGCCAGCAGACCGACGGGGGAACGTGAAAGACTGTTTTTT.

This CDR3 is CASSLGGSTYNEQFF. In nucleotides, the CDR3 is TGTGCCAGCAGTTTAGGAGGATCTACCTACAATGAGCAGTTCTTC. V usage is TRBV3-1 (or the pseudogene TRBV3-2) and J usage is TRBJ2-1, with D perhaps matching TRBD2 (5 bases). This CDR3 has 15 amino acids. V lost 6 bases, J lost 2 bases, and 14 bases lay in between. Germline assignment: CDR1 LGHDT and CDR2 YNNKEL (reference sequence).

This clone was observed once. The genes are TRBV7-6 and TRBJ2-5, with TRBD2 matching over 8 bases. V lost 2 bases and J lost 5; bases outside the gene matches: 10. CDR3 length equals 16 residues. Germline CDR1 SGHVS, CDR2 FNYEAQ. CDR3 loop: CASSLTAAGAGETQYF. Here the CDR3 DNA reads TGTGCCAGCAGCTTAACCGCAGCGGGAGCCGGGGAGACCCAGTACTTC.

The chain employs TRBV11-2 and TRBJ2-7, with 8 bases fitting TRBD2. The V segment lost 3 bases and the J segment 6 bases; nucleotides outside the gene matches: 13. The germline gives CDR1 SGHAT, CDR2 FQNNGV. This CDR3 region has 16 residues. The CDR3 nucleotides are TGTGCCAGCAGCTTCGTGGAGCGGGGGCCCCTCGTCGAGCAGTACTTC. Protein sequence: CASSFVERGPLVEQYF.

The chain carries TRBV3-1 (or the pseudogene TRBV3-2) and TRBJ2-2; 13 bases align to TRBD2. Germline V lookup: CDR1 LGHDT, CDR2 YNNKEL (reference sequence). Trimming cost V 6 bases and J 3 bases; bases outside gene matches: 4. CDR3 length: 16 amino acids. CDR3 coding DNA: TGTGCCAGCAGTCGACTAGCGGGAGGTGACACCGGGGAGCTGTTTTTT. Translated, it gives CASSRLAGGDTGELFF.

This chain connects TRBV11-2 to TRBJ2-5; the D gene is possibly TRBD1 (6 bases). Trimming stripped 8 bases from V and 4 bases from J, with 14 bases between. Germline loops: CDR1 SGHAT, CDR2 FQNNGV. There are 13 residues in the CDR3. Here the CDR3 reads CASQEGVGETQYF. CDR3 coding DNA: TGTGCCAGCCAAGAGGGGGTGGGAGAGACCCAGTACTTC.

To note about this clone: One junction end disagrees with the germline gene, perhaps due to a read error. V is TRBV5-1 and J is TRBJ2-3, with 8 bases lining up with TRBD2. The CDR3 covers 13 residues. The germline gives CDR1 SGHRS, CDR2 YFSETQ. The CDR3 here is CASSSDPGLASDF. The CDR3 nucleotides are TGCGCCAGCAGCTCCGACCCCGGACTAGCTTCGGATTTT. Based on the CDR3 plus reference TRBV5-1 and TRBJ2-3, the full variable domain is KAGVTQTPRYLIKTRGQQVTLSCSPISGHRSVSWYQQTPGQGLQFLFEYFSETQRNKGNFPGRFSGRQFSNSRSEMNVSTLELGDSALYLCASSSDPGLASDFGPGTRLTVL.

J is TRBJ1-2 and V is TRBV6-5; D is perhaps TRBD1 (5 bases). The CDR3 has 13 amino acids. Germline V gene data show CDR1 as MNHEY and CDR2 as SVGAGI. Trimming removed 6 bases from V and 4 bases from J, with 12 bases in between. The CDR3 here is CASRAGGSYGYTF. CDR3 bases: TGTGCCAGCAGAGCGGGGGGGAGCTATGGCTACACCTTC.